This note documents a single T cell receptor beta chain sequence. Its specificity is unknown. The data originate from a study of Graves' ophthalmopathy and Graves' hyperthyroidism. Study details: Stable hyperthyroidism denotes an absence of ophthalmopathy throughout 18 months of follow-up. Study conclusions and caveats: Among expanded thyroid clonotypes above 0.001 frequency, most also occurred in blood.

Amplification of TCR beta CDR3 regions used RNA transcripts. HTBI primers primed a first-round RT-PCR, and a second-round multiplex PCR followed. Each CDR3 protein is one row after TCRdb ran MiXCR on the multiplex PCR reads. Here the sample spans over a million distinct CDR3 sequences, about 36% being singletons. Hyperthyroidism in these 18- to 65-year-old patients was newly diagnosed, lasting under 2 months. Excluded: other autoimmune disease, uncontrolled infection, pregnancy or lactation. The CDR3 contains 17 residues. Germline loops: CDR1 SGHVS, CDR2 FQNEAQ. The J segment lost 1 base and the V segment lost 7 bases, leaving 13 bases of the junction unmatched.

The sequenced sample was peripheral blood or thyroid tissue (not recorded which). The TCR sequence derives from an adult man with Graves' hyperthyroidism. The chain couples TRBV7-8 to TRBJ2-3; 8 bases line up with TRBD2. CDR3 residues: CASTAGGGAGGTDTQYF. As DNA, the CDR3 is TGTGCCAGCACCGCGGGGGGAGGGGCGGGAGGCACAGATACGCAGTATTTT.